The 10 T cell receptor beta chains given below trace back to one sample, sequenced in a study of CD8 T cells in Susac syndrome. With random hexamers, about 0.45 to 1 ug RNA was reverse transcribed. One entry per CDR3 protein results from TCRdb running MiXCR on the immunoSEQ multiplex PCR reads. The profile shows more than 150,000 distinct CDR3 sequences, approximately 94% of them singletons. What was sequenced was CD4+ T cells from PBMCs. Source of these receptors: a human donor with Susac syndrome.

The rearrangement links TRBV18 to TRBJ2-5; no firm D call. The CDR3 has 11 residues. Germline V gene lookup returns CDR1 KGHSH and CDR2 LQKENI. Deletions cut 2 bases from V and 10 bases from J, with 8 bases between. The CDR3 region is CASSPVSGQYF. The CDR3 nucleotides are TGTGCCAGCTCACCAGTCTCTGGCCAGTACTTC.

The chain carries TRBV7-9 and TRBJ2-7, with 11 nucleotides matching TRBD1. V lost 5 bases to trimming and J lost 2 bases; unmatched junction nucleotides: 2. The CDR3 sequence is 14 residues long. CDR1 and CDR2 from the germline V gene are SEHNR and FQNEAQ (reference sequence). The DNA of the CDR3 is TGTGCCAGCAGCATGGGACAGGGGGCCTACGAGCAGTACTTC. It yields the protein CASSMGQGAYEQYF.

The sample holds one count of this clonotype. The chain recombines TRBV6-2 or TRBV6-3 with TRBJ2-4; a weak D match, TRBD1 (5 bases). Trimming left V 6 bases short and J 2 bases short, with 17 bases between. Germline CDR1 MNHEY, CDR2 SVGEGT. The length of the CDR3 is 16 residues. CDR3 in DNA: TGTGCCAGCAGCCGGTCCCCAAGGGGCCCCAAAAACATTCAGTACTTC. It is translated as CASSRSPRGPKNIQYF.

In nucleotides, the CDR3 is TGTGCCAGCAGCCAAGACCCGACTAGAGGGACCCAGTACTTC. This codes for CASSQDPTRGTQYF. The J gene is TRBJ2-5, the V gene TRBV3-1; a possible D gene is TRBD2 (6 bases). Per the germline V gene, CDR1 is LGHDT and CDR2 is YNNKEL (reference sequence). V was pared by 0 bases and J by 7 bases, with 12 bases between. The CDR3 spans 14 residues.

In nucleotides, the CDR3 is TGTGCCAGCAGCCAAGAAGACCCAGGAGGTTCAGATACGCAGTATTTT. This translates into CASSQEDPGGSDTQYF. This chain connects TRBV14 to TRBJ2-3; possible D gene TRBD2, 5 bases. The CDR3 totals 16 residues. The germline CDR1 and CDR2 sequences are SGHDN and FVKESK. The V and J ends lost 0 bases and 4 bases respectively, with 14 bases between them.

The CDR3 region is CASSLVADRFGSYNEQFF. DNA of the CDR3: TGTGCCAGCAGCTTAGTCGCCGACCGATTTGGCTCCTACAATGAGCAGTTCTTC. V is TRBV7-9 and J is TRBJ2-1; the D is unclear. V was cut by 1 base and J by 0 bases, with 16 bases left in between. The CDR3 runs 18 residues. The germline gives CDR1 SEHNR, CDR2 FQNEAQ (reference sequence).

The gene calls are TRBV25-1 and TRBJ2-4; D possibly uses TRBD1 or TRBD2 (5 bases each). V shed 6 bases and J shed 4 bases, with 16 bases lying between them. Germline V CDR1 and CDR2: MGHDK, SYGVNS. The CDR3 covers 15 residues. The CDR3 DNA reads TGTGCCAGCAGGGGGGAAGGGTACCTTAAAAACATTCAGTACTTC. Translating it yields CASRGEGYLKNIQYF.

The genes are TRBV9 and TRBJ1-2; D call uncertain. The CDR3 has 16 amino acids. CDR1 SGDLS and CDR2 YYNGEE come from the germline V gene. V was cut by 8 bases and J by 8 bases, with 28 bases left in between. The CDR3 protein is CARKRSLFTEQLGYTF. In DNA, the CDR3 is TGTGCCAGGAAGCGTAGCTTGTTCACGGAACAACTGGGCTACACCTTC.

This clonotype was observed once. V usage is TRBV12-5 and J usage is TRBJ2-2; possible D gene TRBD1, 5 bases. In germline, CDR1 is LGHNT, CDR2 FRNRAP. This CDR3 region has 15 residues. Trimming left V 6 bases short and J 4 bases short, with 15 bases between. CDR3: CASGLQGIGTGELFF. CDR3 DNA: TGTGCTAGTGGCCTGCAGGGAATTGGCACCGGGGAGCTGTTTTTT.

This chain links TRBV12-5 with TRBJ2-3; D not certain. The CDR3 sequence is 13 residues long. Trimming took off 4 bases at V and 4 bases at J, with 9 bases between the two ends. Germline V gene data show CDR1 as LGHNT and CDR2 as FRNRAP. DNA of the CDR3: TGTGCTAGTGGTTCCCCGGGTCCAGATACGCAGTATTTT. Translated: CASGSPGPDTQYF.